This T cell receptor (beta chain) appears in the sequencing data of a study of blood T cell repertoires in COVID-19. About the research overall: The origin of the acute and convalescent COVID-19 samples was the United States, Italy and Spain.

CDR3 size: 14 residues. V was shortened by 2 bases and J by 3 bases, with 8 bases between the two germline ends. Germline CDR1 is LGHNA and CDR2 is YNFKEQ. Clones were read by immunoSEQ multiplex PCR, and TCRdb kept only the in-frame ones, dropping some. Among tens of thousands of clones listed, 85% were seen once. The specimen sequenced was peripheral blood. J is TRBJ1-5 and V is TRBV4-2; D not resolved. The receptor was isolated from a man aged 80 or over with acute or convalescent COVID-19. CDR3 protein: CASSQRGDNQPQHF. The DNA for the CDR3 is TGTGCCAGCAGCCAACGCGGGGACAATCAGCCCCAGCATTTT.